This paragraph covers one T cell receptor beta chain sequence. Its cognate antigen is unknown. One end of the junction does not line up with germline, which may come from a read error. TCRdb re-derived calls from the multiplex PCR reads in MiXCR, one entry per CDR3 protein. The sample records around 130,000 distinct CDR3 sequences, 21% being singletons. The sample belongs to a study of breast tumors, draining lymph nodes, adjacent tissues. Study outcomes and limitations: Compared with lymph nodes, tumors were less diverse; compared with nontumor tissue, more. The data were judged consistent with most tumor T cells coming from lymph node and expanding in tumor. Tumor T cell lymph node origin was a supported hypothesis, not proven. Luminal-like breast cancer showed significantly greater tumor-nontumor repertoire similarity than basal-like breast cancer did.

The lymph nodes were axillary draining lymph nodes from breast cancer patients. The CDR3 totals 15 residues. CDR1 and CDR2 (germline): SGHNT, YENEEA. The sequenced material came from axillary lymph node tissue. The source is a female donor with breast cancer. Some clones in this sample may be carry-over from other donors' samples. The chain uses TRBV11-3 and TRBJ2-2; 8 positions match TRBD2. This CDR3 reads CASSRGLGNTGGLFF. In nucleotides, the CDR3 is TGTGCCAGCAGCCGGGGACTAGGGAACACCGGGGGGCTGTTTTTT.